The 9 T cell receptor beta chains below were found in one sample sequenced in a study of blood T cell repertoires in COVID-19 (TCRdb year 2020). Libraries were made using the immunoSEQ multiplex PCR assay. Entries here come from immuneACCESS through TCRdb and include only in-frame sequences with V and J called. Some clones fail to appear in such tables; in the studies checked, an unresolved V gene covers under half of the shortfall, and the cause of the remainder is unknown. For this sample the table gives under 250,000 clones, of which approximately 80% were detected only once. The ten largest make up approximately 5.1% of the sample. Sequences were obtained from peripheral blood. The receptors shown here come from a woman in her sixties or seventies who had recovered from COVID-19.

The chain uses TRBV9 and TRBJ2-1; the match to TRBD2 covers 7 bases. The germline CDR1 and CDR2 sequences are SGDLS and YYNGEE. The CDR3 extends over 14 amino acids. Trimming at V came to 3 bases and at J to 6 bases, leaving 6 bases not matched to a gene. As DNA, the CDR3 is TGTGCCAGCAGCGGCACGACTAGCCCCAATGAGCAGTTCTTC. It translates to CASSGTTSPNEQFF.

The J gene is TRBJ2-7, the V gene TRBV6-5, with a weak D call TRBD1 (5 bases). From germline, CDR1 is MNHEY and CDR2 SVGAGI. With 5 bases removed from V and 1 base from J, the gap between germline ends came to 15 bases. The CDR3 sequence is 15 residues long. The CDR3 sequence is CASSPGITTSYEQYF. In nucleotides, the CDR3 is TGTGCCAGCAGTCCAGGGATCACAACTTCCTACGAGCAGTACTTC.

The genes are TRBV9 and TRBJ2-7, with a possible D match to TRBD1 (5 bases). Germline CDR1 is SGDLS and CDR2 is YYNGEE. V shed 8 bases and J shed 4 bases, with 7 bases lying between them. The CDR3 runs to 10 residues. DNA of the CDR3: TGTGCCAGGGGGCAATACGAGCAGTACTTC. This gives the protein CARGQYEQYF.

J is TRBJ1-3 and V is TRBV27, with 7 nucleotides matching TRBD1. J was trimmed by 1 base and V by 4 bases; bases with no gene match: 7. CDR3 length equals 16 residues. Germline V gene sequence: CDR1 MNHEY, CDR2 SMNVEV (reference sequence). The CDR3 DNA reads TGTGCCAGCAGTTCCCTTTCGACAGGGTCTGGAAACACCATATATTTT. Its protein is CASSSLSTGSGNTIYF.

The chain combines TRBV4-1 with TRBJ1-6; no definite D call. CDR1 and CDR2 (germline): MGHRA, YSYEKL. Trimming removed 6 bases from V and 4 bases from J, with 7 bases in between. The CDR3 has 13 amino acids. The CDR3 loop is CASRREYNSPLHF. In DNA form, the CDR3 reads TGCGCCAGCAGGCGGGAGTATAATTCACCCCTCCACTTT.

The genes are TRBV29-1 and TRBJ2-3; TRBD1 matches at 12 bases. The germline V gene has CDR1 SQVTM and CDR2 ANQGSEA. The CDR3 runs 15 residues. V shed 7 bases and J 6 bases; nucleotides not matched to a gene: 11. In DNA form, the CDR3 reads TGCAGCGCTACCGGGACAGGGGGCATTCGGGATACGCAGTATTTT. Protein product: CSATGTGGIRDTQYF.

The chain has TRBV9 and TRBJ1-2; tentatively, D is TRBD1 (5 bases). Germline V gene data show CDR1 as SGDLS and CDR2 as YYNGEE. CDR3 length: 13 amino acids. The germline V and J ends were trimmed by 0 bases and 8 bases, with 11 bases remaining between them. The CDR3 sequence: CASSVEGVGGYTF. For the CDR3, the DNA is TGTGCCAGCAGCGTAGAAGGGGTTGGGGGCTACACCTTC.

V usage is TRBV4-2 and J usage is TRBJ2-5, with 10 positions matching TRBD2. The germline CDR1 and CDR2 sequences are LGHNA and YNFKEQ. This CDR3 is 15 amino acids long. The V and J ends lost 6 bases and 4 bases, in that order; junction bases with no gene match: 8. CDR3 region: CASRQGLASGETQYF. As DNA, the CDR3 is TGTGCCAGCAGACAGGGACTAGCGTCGGGAGAGACCCAGTACTTC.

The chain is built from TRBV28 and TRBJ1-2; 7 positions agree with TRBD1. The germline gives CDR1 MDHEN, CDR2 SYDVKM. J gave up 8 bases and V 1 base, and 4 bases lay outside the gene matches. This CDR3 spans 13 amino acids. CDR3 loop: CASSLYRGGGYTF. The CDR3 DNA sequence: TGTGCCAGCAGTTTATACAGGGGCGGAGGCTACACCTTC.